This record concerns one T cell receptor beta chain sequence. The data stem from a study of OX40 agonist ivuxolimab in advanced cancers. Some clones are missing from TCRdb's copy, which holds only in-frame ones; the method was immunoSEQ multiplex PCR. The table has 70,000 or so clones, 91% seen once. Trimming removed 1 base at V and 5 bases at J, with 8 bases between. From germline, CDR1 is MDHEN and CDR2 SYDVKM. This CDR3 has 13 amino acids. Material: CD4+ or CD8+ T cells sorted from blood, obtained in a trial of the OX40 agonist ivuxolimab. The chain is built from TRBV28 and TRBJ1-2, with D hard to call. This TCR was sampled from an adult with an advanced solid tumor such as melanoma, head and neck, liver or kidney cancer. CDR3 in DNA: TGTGCCAGCAGTTTATTGAGTCGTTATGGCTACACCTTC. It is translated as CASSLLSRYGYTF.